A selection of T cell receptor beta chains follows, all from one sample in a study of T cells after posttransplantation cyclophosphamide. The method was immunoSEQ multiplex PCR; TCRdb's version includes in-frame clones alone and lacks a portion of them. In the table there are about 16,000 clones, about 93% of which are singletons. The specimen sequenced was naive CD4+ T cells sorted from blood. Receptors originate from a woman aged 50 to 65 in good health and a related stem cell transplant donor. CDR3s include the opening cysteine and the closing phenylalanine or tryptophan. Size is stated for part of the rows, as once, few or many counts, or as a class when the clone is expanded.

abundance,v_gene,CDR3aa
.,TRBV7-9,CATGAVSTEAFF
.,TRBV27,CASAEIARGLSGNTIYF
.,TRBV5-8,CASSLFIGSSYNEQFF
.,TRBV27,CASSFNRYRGTDTQYF
once,TRBV28,CATLSGLAEWEYF
.,TRBV19,CASSEDRGAGQYF
.,TRBV18,CASSPQGERGYTF
.,TRBV5-1,CASSLGGQAINGYTF
.,TRBV19,CATTDRILPDTQYF
once,TRBV30,CAWSVGTGYGYTF
.,TRBV7-2,CASSLAGTESSYNSPLHF
.,TRBV7-8,CASSSPRVFQGREQYF
.,TRBV6-5,CASSPRDTSYEQYF
.,TRBV9,CASSNTGGITEAFF
.,TRBV28,CASSTISGREKTQYF
.,TRBV30,CAWSPGQGITEAFF
.,TRBV7-2,CACRQGFSYEQYF
.,TRBV11-2,CASSPLQTSGSYEQYF
.,TRBV29-1,CSATGGSEKLFF
few,TRBV10-3,CATQGDNEQFF
.,TRBV19,CASSIRGNTEAFF
.,TRBV10-2,CASSDNRDGTSYYHEQFF